Below are 3 T cell receptor beta chains sequenced from a single sample in a study of blood T cell repertoires in COVID-19. Sequencing used immunoSEQ multiplex PCR; TCRdb keeps in-frame clones, though not all of them. The sample has about 110,000 clones, roughly 85% seen once. The sample was peripheral blood. These receptors all stem from a woman aged 60-70 years with acute or convalescent COVID-19.

This clone was detected a few times. The V gene is TRBV30, the J gene TRBJ1-5; no firm D call. The CDR3 contains 13 residues. The germline CDR1 and CDR2 sequences are GTSNPN and SVGIG (reference sequence). V dropped 4 bases and J dropped 5 bases, with 12 bases sitting between them. The CDR3 region has the DNA TGTGCCTGGACGCATGGAGTCCATCAGCCCCAGCATTTT. The encoded protein is CAWTHGVHQPQHF.

V gene TRBV18 combines with J gene TRBJ1-1; possibly TRBD1 for D (5 bases). This CDR3 has 14 residues. Trimming pared 2 bases from V and 3 bases from J, leaving 10 bases between. CDR1 is KGHSH and CDR2 is LQKENI in the germline V gene. CDR3 DNA: TGTGCCAGCTCACCAGCGAGACAGTACACTGAAGCTTTCTTT. This translates into CASSPARQYTEAFF.

The chain couples TRBV12-5 to TRBJ1-1; no firm D call. The V gene's germline CDR1 is LGHNT and CDR2 FRNRAP. The CDR3 length is 13 residues. The germline V and J ends were trimmed by 1 base and 4 bases, with 7 bases remaining between them. The CDR3 DNA follows: TGTGCTAGTGGTTTGGGAGGGTTCACTGAAGCTTTCTTT. It is translated as CASGLGGFTEAFF. Based on the CDR3 plus reference TRBV12-5 and TRBJ1-1, the full variable domain is DARVTQTPRHKVTEMGQEVTMRCQPILGHNTVFWYRQTMMQGLELLAYFRNRAPLDDSGMPKDRFSAEMPDATLATLKIQPSEPRDSAVYFCASGLGGFTEAFFGQGTRLTVV.